This TCR beta chain was documented in a study of blood T cell repertoires in COVID-19. As processed by the authors: Amplification of reference gene primers provided the estimated nucleated cell counts. Produced via immunoSEQ multiplex PCR; TCRdb's table is partial and in-frame only. V, J and clone size are taken as reported in that table, and D and trimming were inferred from the DNA itself. This sample has tens of thousands of clones, with 84% found just once. V was pared by 2 bases and J by 2 bases, with 10 bases of the junction left unmatched. Germline V gene data show CDR1 as SGHAT and CDR2 as FQNNGV. The CDR3 spans 17 residues.

This chain uses TRBV11-2 with TRBJ2-7; 9 bases fit TRBD1. This receptor was identified in a man in his 70s with active COVID-19. Sequenced material: peripheral blood. Here the CDR3 DNA reads TGTGCCAGCAGCTTACTTAGGCGACAGGGGGTTCCCTACGAGCAGTACTTC. Translating gives CASSLLRRQGVPYEQYF.